This TCR beta chain derives from a study of shared clonotypes between healthy human individuals. The trim removed 3 bases at V and 4 bases at J, leaving 9 bases unmatched. The CDR3 totals 15 residues. Germline lookup yields CDR1 LNHDA and CDR2 SQIVND (reference sequence). Profiling relied on immunoSEQ multiplex PCR, and the TCRdb table lists in-frame clones only, not all of them. The sample has about 460,000 clones; approximately 80% are singletons. Adult Caucasians living in Nashville, Tennessee made up all of the donors. This clone was counted a single time. V is TRBV19 and J is TRBJ2-7; the match to TRBD1 covers 7 bases. The sequenced material came from PBMCs. This TCR derives from a woman aged 40 to 50 in good health. Some clones in this sample may be carry-over from other donors' samples. As DNA, the CDR3 is TGTGCCAGTAGTATCTACTACAGGGGAGAGTACGAGCAGTACTTC. Translation: CASSIYYRGEYEQYF. The variable domain in full, with the rest retrieved from reference TRBV19 and TRBJ2-7, is DGGITQSPKYLFRKEGQNVTLSCEQNLNHDAMYWYRQDPGQGLRLIYYSQIVNDFQKGDIAEGYSVSREKKESFPLTVTSAQKNPTAFYLCASSIYYRGEYEQYFGPGTRLTVT.